Reported below is one T cell receptor (beta chain). The sample originates from a study of blood T cell repertoires in COVID-19. About the study: Whether acute or convalescent, the COVID-19 samples came from the United States, Italy and Spain. The analysed material was cDNA or gDNA that came from T cells, B-cell-depleted T cells, or PBMCs.

V was clipped by 1 base and J by 8 bases, with 14 bases between them. The germline CDR1 and CDR2 sequences are MGHRA and YSYEKL. This CDR3 is 14 amino acids long. Original processing methods: The assay estimated nucleated cells by amplifying reference gene primers. Method: immunoSEQ multiplex PCR; TCRdb's copy keeps in-frame clones and lacks some. The V and J calls and clone size come from that table; D and trimming were worked out from the DNA. The data hold 90,000 to 100,000 clones, with 70% to 90% observed a single time. The source material was peripheral blood. V usage is TRBV4-1 and J usage is TRBJ1-1; no clear D. This TCR was sampled from a man in his sixties or seventies with acute or convalescent COVID-19. The CDR3 here is CASSQVGGDGEAFF. The CDR3 nucleotides are TGCGCCAGCAGCCAAGTAGGCGGTGATGGGGAAGCTTTCTTT.